Listed below are T cell receptor beta chains from one sample, sequenced in a study of graft-versus-host responses after intestinal transplantation. Profiled with immunoSEQ multiplex PCR; TCRdb holds only in-frame clones, not every one. This sample yields about 94,000 clones, of which 91% are seen a single time; approximately 0.48% belongs to the top ten. The antigens for these receptors are not known. The material was unstimulated CD8+ T cells sorted from spleen or lymph node cells, obtained before intestinal transplant. The receptors shown here come from a human donor who received an intestinal transplant. CDR3s include the opening cysteine and the closing phenylalanine or tryptophan. A D gene is named only where the DNA matches it firmly. A clone size is listed for some rows: how often the clone was seen (once, few, many), or a class if it is expanded.

TRBV7-8	TRBJ2-1	TRBD2	16	once	CASSWTGTSGSDEQFF	TGTGCCAGCAGCTGGACCGGGACTAGCGGGAGCGATGAGCAGTTCTTC
TRBV28	TRBJ1-5	TRBD1	15	.	CASSLPDRANQPQHF	TGTGCCAGCAGTCTTCCGGACAGGGCCAATCAGCCCCAGCATTTT
TRBV4-1	TRBJ2-7	TRBD1	17	.	CASSQGSSGQGLYEQYF	TGCGCCAGCAGCCAAGGATCATCCGGACAGGGCTTGTACGAGCAGTACTTC
TRBV4-1	TRBJ1-5	.	16	.	CASSHLPDRTNQPQHF	TGCGCCAGCAGCCACCTCCCGGACAGAACCAATCAGCCCCAGCATTTT
TRBV9	TRBJ2-3	.	16	.	CASSARTGISADTQYF	TGTGCCAGCAGCGCTAGAACAGGGATTTCGGCAGATACGCAGTATTTT
TRBV11-2	TRBJ2-3	.	17	once	CASSFPPGSEFPLTQYF	TGTGCCAGCAGCTTCCCACCTGGGAGCGAGTTTCCCCTGACGCAGTATTTT
TRBV30	TRBJ2-1	TRBD1	14	.	CAWAGTAPIDEQFF	TGTGCCTGGGCTGGGACAGCACCTATCGATGAGCAGTTCTTC
TRBV7-2	TRBJ1-1	.	15	.	CASSLSRGGYTEAFF	TGTGCCAGCAGCTTAAGCAGGGGTGGGTACACTGAAGCTTTCTTT
TRBV7-9	TRBJ2-1	TRBD2	19	.	CASSQDIAGTPYSYNEQFF	TGTGCCAGCAGCCAAGATATAGCGGGAACGCCCTACTCCTACAATGAGCAGTTCTTC
TRBV18	TRBJ2-1	TRBD1	16	.	CASSHPRQGTYNEQFF	TGTGCCAGCTCACACCCACGACAGGGGACCTACAATGAGCAGTTCTTC
TRBV7-9	TRBJ1-3	TRBD1	16	.	CASSLAPDRAGNTIYF	TGTGCCAGCAGCTTAGCACCCGACAGGGCTGGAAACACCATATATTTT
TRBV30	TRBJ1-2	.	14	.	CAWSVGITNYGYTF	TGTGCCTGGAGTGTCGGGATCACTAACTATGGCTACACCTTC
TRBV29-1	TRBJ2-7	.	15	.	CSVELVGAGAYEQYF	TGCAGCGTTGAACTCGTCGGGGCAGGGGCCTACGAGCAGTACTTC
TRBV28	TRBJ1-1	.	14	.	CASSFHGSNTEAFF	TGTGCCAGCAGTTTTCACGGTAGTAACACTGAAGCTTTCTTT
TRBV6-5	TRBJ2-2	TRBD1	16	.	CASSWNAGGNTGELFF	TGTGCCAGCAGTTGGAACGCAGGGGGCAACACCGGGGAGCTGTTTTTT
TRBV6-1	TRBJ2-7	.	13	.	CASSEDPAYEQYF	TGTGCCAGCAGTGAAGACCCAGCCTACGAGCAGTACTTC
TRBV25-1	TRBJ2-7	.	14	.	CASSDPPRDTEQYF	TGTGCCAGCAGTGATCCGCCCCGGGACACCGAGCAGTACTTC
TRBV5-8	TRBJ2-1	.	13	.	CASRVGLYNEQFF	TGTGCCAGCAGGGTGGGACTTTACAATGAGCAGTTCTTC
TRBV28	TRBJ2-5	TRBD2	16	.	CASSLIGGGQGETQYF	TGTGCCAGCAGTTTGATAGGCGGGGGGCAAGGAGAGACCCAGTACTTC